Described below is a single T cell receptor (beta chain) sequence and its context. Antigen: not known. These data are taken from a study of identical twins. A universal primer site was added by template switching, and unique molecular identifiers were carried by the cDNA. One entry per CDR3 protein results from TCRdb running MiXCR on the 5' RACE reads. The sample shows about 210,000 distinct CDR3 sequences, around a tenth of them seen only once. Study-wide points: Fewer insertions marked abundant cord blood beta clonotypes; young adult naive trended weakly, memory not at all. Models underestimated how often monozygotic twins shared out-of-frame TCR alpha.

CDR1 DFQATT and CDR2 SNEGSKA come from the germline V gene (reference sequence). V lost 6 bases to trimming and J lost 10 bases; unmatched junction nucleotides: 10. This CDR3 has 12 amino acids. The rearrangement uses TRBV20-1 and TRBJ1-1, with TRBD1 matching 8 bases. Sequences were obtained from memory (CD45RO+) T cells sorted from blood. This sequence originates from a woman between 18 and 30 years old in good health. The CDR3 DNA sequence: TGCAGTGCCTTAAAAGGACAGGGTTCAGCTTTCTTT. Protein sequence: CSALKGQGSAFF.